Listed below are T cell receptor beta chains from one sample, sequenced in a study of cytomegalovirus exposure and HLA in healthy donors. TCRdb's copy holds only in-frame clones and misses some; the assay was immunoSEQ multiplex PCR. Of 100,000 to 150,000 clones listed, over 60% are singletons. Sequencing used PBMCs. These receptors were collected from a woman in her 40s in good health and CMV-seropositive. Both conserved end residues are part of each CDR3. D genes are given only for firm matches. Clone sizes are given selectively: once, few, many, or a class where the clone is expanded.

D gene	CDR3 length	J gene	V gene	clone size	CDR3 protein	CDR3 DNA
-	13	TRBJ2-5	TRBV30	once	CAWSVGGKETQYF	TGTGCCTGGAGCGTGGGGGGTAAAGAGACCCAGTACTTC
TRBD2	19	TRBJ2-7	TRBV4-2	few	CASSQDTWVPAGGTYEQYF	TGTGCCAGCAGCCAAGATACATGGGTGCCAGCGGGAGGGACCTACGAGCAGTACTTC
-	15	TRBJ1-4	TRBV7-8	-	CASSLGAGGNEKLFF	TGTGCCAGCAGCTTAGGGGCCGGGGGAAATGAAAAACTGTTTTTT
-	12	TRBJ2-1	TRBV28	-	CASSNRSPFLFF	TGTGCCAGCAGCAACAGGTCGCCTTTCCTCTTCTTC
TRBD2	18	TRBJ2-7	TRBV7-9	-	CASSFPGLAGGPRGEQYF	TGTGCCAGCAGCTTCCCGGGACTAGCGGGAGGCCCCCGGGGCGAGCAGTACTTC
-	16	TRBJ2-3	TRBV10-2	-	CASSDLVGDSTDTQYF	TGCGCCAGCAGTGACCTAGTGGGAGATAGCACAGATACGCAGTATTTT
TRBD2	17	TRBJ2-2	TRBV11-3	-	CASSLRGFSGSTGELFF	TGTGCCAGCAGCTTACGGGGGTTTAGCGGGAGCACCGGGGAGCTGTTTTTT
-	14	TRBJ2-2	TRBV7-9	once	CASSYGLNTGELFF	TGTGCCAGCAGTTATGGCTTGAACACCGGGGAGCTGTTTTTT
-	11	TRBJ2-1	TRBV20-1	-	CSARLAYEQFF	TGCAGTGCTAGACTAGCATATGAGCAGTTCTTC
-	11	TRBJ2-7	TRBV10-3	-	CAIGTSYEQYF	TGTGCCATCGGCACCTCCTACGAGCAGTACTTC
TRBD1	15	TRBJ2-6	TRBV5-1	few	CASSPRGPGANVLTF	TGCGCCAGCAGCCCCAGGGGGCCAGGGGCCAACGTCCTGACTTTC
TRBD2	14	TRBJ2-3	TRBV2	-	CASSDSGRSDTQYF	TGTGCCAGCAGTGATAGCGGGAGGTCAGATACGCAGTATTTT
TRBD1	14	TRBJ2-2	TRBV13	-	CASKQGARTGELFF	TGTGCCAGCAAACAGGGGGCGCGTACCGGGGAGCTGTTTTTT
-	15	TRBJ2-3	TRBV28	-	CASSRSLGGADTQYF	TGTGCCAGCAGCCGCTCCCTCGGCGGCGCAGATACGCAGTATTTT
TRBD1	17	TRBJ2-2	TRBV9	-	CASSAGLGTGNTGELFF	TGTGCCAGCAGCGCGGGACTCGGGACAGGGAACACCGGGGAGCTGTTTTTT
TRBD2	14	TRBJ2-2	TRBV11-1	-	CASSLTSVAGELFF	TGTGCCAGCAGCCTGACTAGCGTAGCCGGGGAGCTGTTTTTT
-	12	TRBJ1-1	TRBV7-9	-	CSSSNGGTEAFF	TGTTCCAGCAGCAACGGAGGCACTGAAGCTTTCTTT
-	13	TRBJ2-5	TRBV11-3	once	CASSLTYQETQYF	TGTGCCAGCAGCTTGACTTATCAAGAGACCCAGTACTTC
-	12	TRBJ2-7	TRBV28	-	CASSLAPYEQYF	TGTGCCAGCAGTTTAGCGCCCTACGAGCAGTACTTC
TRBD2	16	TRBJ2-1	TRBV29-1	-	CSAWTSGSPSYNEQFF	TGCAGCGCGTGGACTAGCGGGAGCCCCTCCTACAATGAGCAGTTCTTC
-	13	TRBJ1-2	TRBV6-1	few	CASIKVENYGYTF	TGTGCCAGCATAAAGGTGGAGAACTATGGCTACACCTTC
TRBD1	16	TRBJ1-2	TRBV19	once	CASSIPGQGNYYGYTF	TGTGCCAGTAGTATACCCGGACAGGGGAATTACTATGGCTACACCTTC
-	13	TRBJ1-2	TRBV10-3	-	CAIMERESYGYTF	TGTGCCATCATGGAGAGAGAAAGCTATGGCTACACCTTC
-	11	TRBJ2-1	TRBV7-9	-	CASSLGLSPVF	TGTGCCAGCAGCTTAGGACTATCCCCGGTCTTC
-	15	TRBJ1-2	TRBV30	-	CAWKVSGGPSGGYTF	TGTGCCTGGAAGGTAAGCGGGGGGCCTTCGGGAGGCTACACCTTC
TRBD2	14	TRBJ2-5	TRBV4-1	-	CASSQLAAIETQYF	TGCGCCAGCAGCCAGCTAGCGGCGATAGAGACCCAGTACTTC
-	15	TRBJ1-4	TRBV19	few	CASSVSSVFNEKLFF	TGTGCCAGTAGTGTATCATCGGTGTTTAATGAAAAACTGTTTTTT